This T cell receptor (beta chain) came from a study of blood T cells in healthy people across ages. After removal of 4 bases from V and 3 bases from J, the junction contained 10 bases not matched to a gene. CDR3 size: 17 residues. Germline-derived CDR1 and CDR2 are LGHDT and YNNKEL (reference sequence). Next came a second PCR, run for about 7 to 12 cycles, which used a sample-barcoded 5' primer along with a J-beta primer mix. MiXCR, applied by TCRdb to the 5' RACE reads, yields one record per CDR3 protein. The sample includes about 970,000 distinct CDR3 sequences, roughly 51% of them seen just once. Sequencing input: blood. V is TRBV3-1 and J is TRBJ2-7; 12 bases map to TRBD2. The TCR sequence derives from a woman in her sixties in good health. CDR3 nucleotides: TGTGCCAGCAGCCCACGGACTAGCGGGAAGATGATCTACGAGCAGTACTTC. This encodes CASSPRTSGKMIYEQYF.